The 5 T cell receptor beta chains reported below all come from one sample, sequenced in a study of shared clonotypes between healthy human individuals. Profiled with immunoSEQ multiplex PCR; TCRdb holds only in-frame clones, not every one. The sample holds over 400,000 clones; 81% are singletons and the top ten take about 13%. Sample: PBMCs. These receptors were taken from a woman between 40 and 50 years old in good health. Some clones in this sample may be carry-over from other donors' samples.

The rearrangement links TRBV5-6 to TRBJ2-2; D is perhaps TRBD1 (6 bases). This CDR3 region has 15 residues. The V and J ends lost 3 bases and 4 bases respectively, with 13 bases between them. Germline V gene lookup returns CDR1 SGHDT and CDR2 YYEEEE. The CDR3 loop reads CASSYDRRGTGELFF. DNA for the CDR3: TGTGCCAGCAGCTACGACAGGAGAGGCACCGGGGAGCTGTTTTTT.

J is TRBJ1-4 and V is TRBV6-5; TRBD1 might be the D (5 bases). The CDR3 is 13 amino acids. Trimming took off 8 bases at V and 8 bases at J, with 15 bases between the two ends. Germline V gene sequence: CDR1 MNHEY, CDR2 SVGAGI. CDR3 nucleotide sequence: TGTGCCAGCGCTGCAGGGAGGATCGAAAAACTGTTTTTT. Translated: CASAAGRIEKLFF.

Worth noting for this clone: This may be a read error: a much more frequent sequence differs by one nucleotide. The gene calls are TRBV5-1 and TRBJ2-7; D gene ambiguous. The CDR3 is 13 amino acids. V was cut by 2 bases and J by 3 bases, with 9 bases left in between. Germline V lookup: CDR1 SGHRS, CDR2 YFSETQ. This chain's CDR3 is CASSFMGGYEQYF. DNA of the CDR3: TGCGCCAGCAGCTTCATGGGTGGCTACGAGCAGTACTTC.

The chain is built from TRBV5-1 and TRBJ2-1; 14 positions agree with TRBD2. CDR1 and CDR2 from the germline V gene are SGHRS and YFSETQ. V was pared by 3 bases and J by 9 bases, with 8 bases of the junction left unmatched. The CDR3 consists of 16 residues. This CDR3 reads CASSWRGLAGVSEQFF. CDR3 nucleotide sequence: TGCGCCAGCAGCTGGAGGGGACTAGCGGGAGTGTCTGAGCAGTTCTTC.

Regarding this clone: A read error is the likely source, as a far larger clone sits one nucleotide away. This same CDR3 is encoded by further DNA sequences in the sample. The gene calls are TRBV29-1 and TRBJ1-1, with 9 bases fitting TRBD1. The trim removed 7 bases at V and 3 bases at J, leaving 6 bases unmatched. This CDR3 has 13 amino acids. Germline V lookup: CDR1 SQVTM, CDR2 ANQGSEA. Here the CDR3 reads CSGGQGRDTEAFF. The DNA for the CDR3 is TGCAGCGGGGGACAGGGTAGGGACACTGAAGCTTTCTTT.